The table lists the clone carrying this T cell receptor beta chain with many counts. The time point: newly diagnosed GD, antithyroid drugs for less than 3 months. Generation of the TCR library employed RNA extracted from PBMCs. Xi'an, China, was home to the endocrinology department that provided patients. The sample is drawn from a study of regulatory T cells in long-lasting Graves disease. The CDR3 is made up of 14 amino acids. V lost 3 bases and J 6 bases, leaving 9 bases between the germline ends. For TCR beta, libraries came from iRepertoire HTBI primers and Arm-PCR of CDR3 regions. One entry per CDR3 protein, called by TCRdb with MiXCR from the multiplex PCR reads. The sample records about 220,000 distinct CDR3 sequences, roughly a fifth being singletons. A further study also used this sample, focusing on T cells in Graves' hyperthyroidism and ophthalmopathy.

This clonotype was sampled from a woman in her twenties or thirties with Graves disease. The material sequenced was peripheral blood mononuclear cells (PBMCs), taken at new diagnosis, from a patient treated with antithyroid drugs. The chain carries TRBV12-3 or TRBV12-4 and TRBJ1-6, with D hard to call. CDR3 nucleotides: TGTGCCAGCAGTTTTAACAGACTTAATTCACCCCTCCACTTT. Its translation is CASSFNRLNSPLHF.